Sequencing of this T cell receptor beta chain was carried out in a study of blood T cell repertoires in COVID-19. Study at large: The samples span acute and convalescent COVID-19 from the United States, Italy and Spain. Sources were T cells, B-cell-depleted T cells, or PBMCs; the material itself was cDNA or gDNA.

This CDR3 region has 14 residues. The V end lost 4 bases, the J end lost 3 bases, and 13 bases lay between the germline ends. Germline CDR1 is LNHDA and CDR2 is SQIVND (reference sequence). In the authors' workflow: Amplifying reference gene primers gave estimates of nucleated cell counts. Sequenced by immunoSEQ multiplex PCR; TCRdb stores in-frame clones only, minus some. Clone size and V and J calls were adopted from that table, with D and trimming inferred from the DNA. Of around 230,000 clones listed, roughly 83% are singletons. The TCR originated in a woman aged 70 to 79 with active or convalescent COVID-19. The chain employs TRBV19 and TRBJ2-7; D possibly corresponds to TRBD2 (6 bases). Sequencing was performed on peripheral blood. The DNA of the CDR3 is TGTGCCAGTAGTAAAATAGCGGACCACTACGAGCAGTACTTC. Translated, it gives CASSKIADHYEQYF. The full variable domain, in which reference TRBV19 and TRBJ2-7 provide the parts outside the CDR3, is DGGITQSPKYLFRKEGQNVTLSCEQNLNHDAMYWYRQDPGQGLRLIYYSQIVNDFQKGDIAEGYSVSREKKESFPLTVTSAQKNPTAFYLCASSKIADHYEQYFGPGTRLTVT.